This T cell receptor beta chain was recorded in a study of identical twins. General observations from the study: Analyses of zero insertions could, in part, be confounded by invariant MAIT and iNKT cells. Its conclusions, products of cross-sectional statistical analysis, did not come from following the same donors.

Healthy Caucasians provided all donations. Template switching introduced a universal primer site, and the cDNA bore unique molecular identifiers. TCRdb reprocessed the 5' RACE reads with MiXCR, giving one entry per CDR3 protein. Of 280,000 or so distinct CDR3 sequences listed, about 8.9% are singletons. This clonotype was counted ten times or more. No antigen is known for it. A further study also used this sample, focusing on yellow fever vaccine responses in identical twins.

This receptor was obtained from a woman aged 18-30 years in good health. Sequenced: memory (CD45RO+) T cells sorted from blood.

This CDR3 is CSASRTPTYEQYF. In DNA, the CDR3 is TGCAGTGCTAGTCGAACTCCTACCTACGAGCAGTACTTC. This sequence joins TRBV20-1 and TRBJ2-7; D not resolved. The CDR3 contains 13 residues. Germline V gene sequence: CDR1 DFQATT, CDR2 SNEGSKA (reference sequence). The ends were cut back, 3 bases at V and 2 bases at J, with 11 bases in the middle.